Following are 32 T cell receptor beta chains from one sample sequenced in a study of T cell clonality in common variable immunodeficiency. Study results and limitations: Common variable immunodeficiency TCR beta sequences reportedly had fewer deletions and N-nucleotide insertions.

Their antigens are not known. TCRdb's copy holds only in-frame clones and misses some; the assay was immunoSEQ multiplex PCR. The specimen has 2,500 to 3,000 clones, none found just once. Sequencing was carried out using peripheral blood mononuclear cells. These receptors were taken from a human donor with common variable immunodeficiency.

By sample fraction, this clone is medium-sized. The read terminates 3 residues ahead of where the CDR3 ends, so the germline J gene completes it. The chain recombines TRBV5-1 with TRBJ2-1, with D possibly being TRBD1 or TRBD2 (5 bases each). CDR3 length equals 16 residues. The V end lost 3 bases, the J end lost 6 bases, and 19 bases lay between the germline ends. Germline CDR1 SGHRS, CDR2 YFSETQ. This CDR3 is CASSSLVGRGGNEQFF. The DNA read from the CDR3 is TGCGCCAGCAGCTCGCTAGTGGGGCGTGGAGGCAATGAG.

The DNA read from the CDR3 is TGTGCCAGCAGCTTGACAGGGCCCAATGAG. It encodes CASSLTGPNE. Given in full, the CDR3 is CASSLTGPNEQFF. The V gene is TRBV7-3, the J gene TRBJ2-1; TRBD1 aligns across 7 bases. The read gets to within 3 residues of the CDR3 end, and the germline J gene fills in the rest. CDR3 size: 13 residues. Germline CDR1 reads SGHTA; CDR2 reads FQGTGA. The ends lost 3 bases at V and 6 bases at J; junction bases unmatched: 2.

By proportion, this clone is medium-sized (0.01 to 0.1%). The CDR3 end falls 3 residues outside the read, so it is completed with the germline J gene. The chain recombines TRBV5-4 with TRBJ2-2; a weak D match, TRBD2 (7 bases). CDR3 length equals 15 residues. The V end lost 2 bases, the J end lost 5 bases, and 13 bases lay between the germline ends. Germline lookup yields CDR1 SGHNT and CDR2 YYREEE (reference sequence). The DNA read from the CDR3 is TGTGCCAGCAGCTTTGGCGGGGGCCAAACCGGGGAG. It specifies CASSFGGGQTGE. The CDR3 in full is CASSFGGGQTGELFF.

This clone is judged medium-sized. Read coverage stops 3 residues before the CDR3 terminus; the germline J gene supplies the remainder. V is TRBV2 and J is TRBJ2-2; 9 nucleotides match TRBD2. CDR1 and CDR2 from the germline V gene are SNHLY and FYNNEI. The CDR3 loop spans 16 amino acids. The ends lost 0 bases at V and 5 bases at J; junction bases unmatched: 4. The CDR3 protein is CASSEASGGFTGELFF. CDR3 DNA, as far as it was read: TGTGCCAGCAGTGAAGCTAGCGGGGGCTTTACCGGGGAG.

This clone was picked up many times. The read halts 3 residues ahead of the CDR3 end, with the missing end drawn from the germline J gene. The chain joins TRBV10-3 to TRBJ2-7; D gene unclear. The CDR3 has 11 residues. V lost 0 bases and J 6 bases, leaving 3 bases between the germline ends. Germline V lookup: CDR1 ENHRY, CDR2 SYGVKD. CDR3 loop: CAISESLEQYF. The covered CDR3 bases are TGTGCCATCAGTGAGTCCCTCGAG.

In this sample, this clone turned up many times. The CDR3 end falls 3 residues outside the read, so it is completed with the germline J gene. This sequence joins TRBV20-1 and TRBJ2-2; D ambiguous. With 3 bases removed from V and 1 base from J, the gap between germline ends came to 9 bases. The CDR3 is 14 amino acids. Per the germline V gene, CDR1 is DFQATT and CDR2 is SNEGSKA (reference sequence). The CDR3: CSARGPGNTGELFF. The sequenced part of the CDR3 DNA is TGCAGTGCTAGGGGCCCAGGGAACACCGGGGAG.

By share, this clone counts as medium-sized. The sequenced fragment ends 3 residues before the CDR3 boundary, so the rest is inferred from the germline J gene. This sequence joins TRBV4-1 and TRBJ1-3, with D perhaps matching TRBD1 (5 bases). In germline, CDR1 is MGHRA, CDR2 YSYEKL. V lost 4 bases, J lost 0 bases, and 13 bases lay in between. This CDR3 is 16 amino acids long. The sequenced CDR3 bases are TGCGCCAGCAGCCCGCGTGTACAGGACTCTGGAAACACC. It encodes CASSPRVQDSGNT. The CDR3 in its entirety is CASSPRVQDSGNTIYF.

This clone was seen many times. The read comes to an end 3 residues before the CDR3 does, leaving the germline J gene to fill in the end. The chain is built from TRBV6-1 and TRBJ1-2, with a possible D match to TRBD1 (6 bases). The length of the CDR3 is 12 residues. Germline values: CDR1 MNHNS, CDR2 SASEGT. The CDR3 protein is CASSGTGKGYTF. CDR3 DNA (partial): TGTGCCAGCAGTGGCACAGGGAAGGGC.

With respect to this clone: The read halts 3 residues ahead of the CDR3 end, with the missing end drawn from the germline J gene. The V call is TRBV7-9, the J call TRBJ2-7; the D is unclear. The ends were cut back, 4 bases at V and 2 bases at J, with 6 bases in the middle. Germline V gives CDR1 SEHNR, CDR2 FQNEAQ (reference sequence). This CDR3 region has 12 residues. The sequenced CDR3 bases are TGTGCCAGCAGCTGGGCTACCTACGAG. As protein: CASSWATYE. The complete CDR3 sequence is CASSWATYEQYF.

This clone is judged medium-sized (0.01 to 0.1%). With the read ending 3 residues before the CDR3 end, the germline J gene is used to fill in that end. This sequence joins TRBV20-1 and TRBJ2-2, with D unclear. CDR3 length: 14 residues. Trimming shortened V by 6 bases and J by 1 base, and 12 bases separated the two germline ends. Germline V lookup: CDR1 DFQATT, CDR2 SNEGSKA (reference sequence). The sequenced part of the CDR3 DNA is TGCAGTGCCAGAATGTTCAAGAACACCGGGGAG. Amino acid sequence: CSARMFKNTGE. The whole CDR3 is CSARMFKNTGELFF.

The sample holds a few counts of this clone. The read gets to within 3 residues of the CDR3 end, and the germline J gene fills in the rest. This rearrangement joins TRBV18 to TRBJ1-2; 12 positions agree with TRBD1. Per germline, CDR1 KGHSH and CDR2 LQKENI. This CDR3 has 16 amino acids. The sequenced part of the CDR3 DNA is TGTGCCAGCTCACCGCCAGCGGGACAGGGGGCAGGAGGC. Protein product: CASSPPAGQGAGG. The full CDR3 is CASSPPAGQGAGGYTF.

Ten or more counts support this clone. The read ends 3 residues early relative to the CDR3; the germline J gene fills the gap. The chain is built from TRBV12-3 or TRBV12-4 and TRBJ1-1, with 8 positions matching TRBD1. CDR3 length: 12 residues. V lost 6 bases, J lost 5 bases, and 2 bases stayed unmatched. CDR3 DNA, as far as it was read: TGTGCCAGCAGAGACAGGGGAACTGAA. Its translation is CASRDRGTE. The full CDR3 protein is CASRDRGTEAFF.

This clone is judged medium-sized. The read ends 3 residues before the CDR3 terminus; that terminus is restored from the germline J gene. The chain recombines TRBV18 with TRBJ2-7, with TRBD1 matching 7 bases. The germline CDR1 and CDR2 sequences are KGHSH and LQKENI. J lost 6 bases, V lost 2 bases, and 7 bases had no gene match. The CDR3 is made up of 14 amino acids. The DNA read from the CDR3 is TGTGCCAGCTCACCAGCCGGGACAGTGACCGAG. It codes for CASSPAGTVTE. The full CDR3 sequence reads CASSPAGTVTEQYF.

This clone is labeled medium-sized. The read ends 3 residues shy of where the CDR3 ends; the end is completed using the germline J gene. The V gene is TRBV7-3, the J gene TRBJ2-2; D remains unclear. Looked up from germline, CDR1 is SGHTA and CDR2 is FQGTGA. V lost 2 bases, J lost 7 bases, and 8 bases lay in between. This CDR3 has 13 residues. The sequenced CDR3 bases are TGTGCCAGCAGCTTATCAGGAAGCGGGGAG. Translation gives CASSLSGSGE. The CDR3 in full is CASSLSGSGELFF.

This clone is categorized as medium-sized. Coverage ceases 3 residues before the CDR3 finishes, and the germline J gene fills in the end. The J gene is TRBJ2-1, the V gene TRBV20-1; 8 bases are shared with TRBD2. CDR3 size: 16 residues. Germline CDR1 is DFQATT and CDR2 is SNEGSKA (reference sequence). Losses at the gene ends were 2 bases for V and 4 bases for J; bases not matched to a gene: 10. The sequenced CDR3 bases are TGCAGTGCTAGAATCCGTGGCGGGGGGATATACAATGAG. This encodes CSARIRGGGIYNE. The entire CDR3 protein is CSARIRGGGIYNEQFF.

This clone ranks as medium-sized. The CDR3 end lies 3 residues beyond the end of the read and is filled in from the germline J gene. The chain carries TRBV18 and TRBJ2-7; tentatively, D is TRBD1 (5 bases). Germline V gene data show CDR1 as KGHSH and CDR2 as LQKENI. With 2 bases removed from V and 4 bases from J, the gap between germline ends came to 9 bases. This CDR3 contains 13 residues. CDR3 DNA (partial): TGTGCCAGCTCACCAGCAGGGTCGTACGAG. As protein: CASSPAGSYE. The whole CDR3 region reads CASSPAGSYEQYF.

As for this clone: The read ends 3 residues before the CDR3 terminus; that terminus is restored from the germline J gene. The chain is built from TRBV30 and TRBJ1-1, with D perhaps TRBD1 (6 bases). CDR3 size: 13 residues. Per germline, CDR1 GTSNPN and CDR2 SVGIG (reference sequence). The V end was cut by 2 bases, the J end by 1 base, with 8 bases between. CDR3 DNA, as far as it was read: TGTGCCTGGAGTAAAGGGGGGAACACTGAA. It is translated as CAWSKGGNTE. From start to end, the CDR3 is CAWSKGGNTEAFF.

This clone occurred a few times. The read comes to an end 3 residues before the CDR3 does, leaving the germline J gene to fill in the end. The rearrangement links TRBV7-3 to TRBJ1-1; possible D gene TRBD1, 5 bases. CDR1 and CDR2 from the germline V gene are SGHTA and FQGTGA. Between the trimmed V and J ends, which lost 5 bases and 0 bases, there was a span of 16 bases. The CDR3 is 16 residues long. The CDR3 DNA, read in part, is TGTGCCAGCAGCCCCCACCCCGGGACTGTGAACACTGAA. Translated, it gives CASSPHPGTVNTE. Given in full, the CDR3 is CASSPHPGTVNTEAFF.

Sample share makes this clone medium-sized. The CDR3 end is not reached by the read, which stops 3 residues before it; the germline J gene fills it in. V and J are TRBV24-1 and TRBJ2-3; 10 bases are shared with TRBD2. This CDR3 spans 14 amino acids. From germline, CDR1 is KGHDR and CDR2 SFDVKD. V shed 9 bases, J shed 5 bases, and the junction held 7 bases outside the gene matches. CDR3 DNA, as far as it was read: TGTGCCACCGCCAGCGGGGGGGCCTTAGATACG. Protein product: CATASGGALDT. The full CDR3 protein is CATASGGALDTQYF.

By sample fraction, this clone is medium-sized (0.01 to 0.1%). The read stops 3 residues short of the end of the CDR3; the missing end is completed from the germline J gene. V usage is TRBV12-3 or TRBV12-4 and J usage is TRBJ1-6; 9 nucleotides line up with TRBD1. The CDR3 contains 15 residues. With V trimmed by 4 bases and J by 7 bases, 5 bases remained unmatched. The CDR3 sequence is CASSYRQGGNSPLHF. The sequenced CDR3 bases are TGTGCCAGCAGTTACCGACAGGGGGGGAATTCACCC.

This clone is medium-sized in the sample. The CDR3 end lies 3 residues beyond the end of the read and is filled in from the germline J gene. The chain recombines TRBV5-1 with TRBJ1-2, with D possibly TRBD1 on 5 matching bases. Per germline, CDR1 SGHRS and CDR2 YFSETQ. The CDR3 covers 15 residues. CDR3: CASSLGGGPQQGYTF. The DNA read from the CDR3 is TGCGCCAGCAGCTTGGGCGGGGGACCCCAGCAGGGC.

By its share, this clone is medium-sized. The CDR3 extends 3 residues past the end of the read, so its final part is completed from the germline J gene. The gene calls are TRBV10-3 and TRBJ2-1; 9 nucleotides match TRBD2. Germline values: CDR1 ENHRY, CDR2 SYGVKD. V trimming: 11 bases; J trimming: 2 bases; junction bases outside the gene matches: 4. This CDR3 has 13 residues. CDR3 loop: CASASGAYNEQFF. The CDR3 DNA, read in part, is TGTGCCTCAGCTAGCGGGGCCTACAATGAG.

In this sample, this clone is medium-sized. The read terminates 3 residues before the CDR3 end, so the remaining end is supplied by the germline J gene. This chain joins TRBV19 and TRBJ1-6; TRBD1 aligns across 9 bases. This CDR3 spans 14 amino acids. Germline lookup yields CDR1 LNHDA and CDR2 SQIVND (reference sequence). The V gene end was trimmed by 4 bases and the J gene end by 7 bases; junction bases not matched to a gene: 2. The covered CDR3 bases are TGTGCCAGTAGTACCGGGACAGGGAATTCACCC. Translation: CASSTGTGNSP. The CDR3 in its entirety is CASSTGTGNSPLHF.

This clone was counted many times. The read ends 3 residues before the CDR3 terminus; that terminus is restored from the germline J gene. The chain combines TRBV7-9 with TRBJ1-4, with TRBD1 as a possible D gene (6 bases). CDR1 and CDR2 from the germline V gene are SEHNR and FQNEAQ (reference sequence). This CDR3 has 15 residues. V lost 4 bases to trimming and J lost 8 bases, with 17 bases between them. The CDR3 loop is CASSSNDRFGEKLFF. Partial CDR3 DNA: TGTGCCAGCAGCTCCAACGACAGGTTTGGGGAAAAA. The whole variable domain, filled in from reference TRBV7-9 and TRBJ1-4, reads DTGVSQNPRHKITKRGQNVTFRCDPISEHNRLYWYRQTLGQGPEFLTYFQNEAQLEKSRLLSDRFSAERPKGSFSTLEIQRTEQGDSAMYLCASSSNDRFGEKLFFGSGTQLSVL.

This clone was counted between two and nine times. The CDR3 is cut off 3 residues early in the read; its end comes from the germline J gene. V is TRBV10-2 and J is TRBJ2-7, with D unclear. The CDR3 is 15 residues long. The V end lost 4 bases, the J end lost 3 bases, and 16 bases lay between the germline ends. In germline, CDR1 is WSHSY, CDR2 SAAADI. The sequenced part of the CDR3 DNA is TGCGCCAGCAGTGCTTCTTCCCACTATAGCTACGAG. Translation gives CASSASSHYSYE. The whole CDR3 is CASSASSHYSYEQYF.

This clone rates as medium-sized. The read ends 3 residues early relative to the CDR3; the germline J gene fills the gap. The chain employs TRBV5-4 and TRBJ1-1, with 7 bases matching TRBD1. This CDR3 has 12 amino acids. Trimming took 2 bases from V and 7 from J; bases not matched to a gene: 2. The V gene's germline CDR1 is SGHNT and CDR2 YYREEE (reference sequence). The CDR3 is CASSLRQGEAFF. The sequenced CDR3 bases are TGTGCCAGCAGCTTAAGACAGGGTGAA.

In its sample, this clone was seen many times. The DNA ends 3 residues before the CDR3 does, and the rest of the CDR3 is filled in from the germline J gene. V is TRBV18 and J is TRBJ2-7; weak D call: TRBD1 (6 bases). V shed 6 bases and J shed 4 bases, with 16 bases lying between them. Germline V lookup: CDR1 KGHSH, CDR2 LQKENI. CDR3 length: 14 residues. CDR3 DNA (partial): TGTGCCAGCTCCTTAGCCGGGACACAGTACGAG. Translating it yields CASSLAGTQYE. The whole CDR3 is CASSLAGTQYEQYF.

This clone was detected many times. Coverage ceases 3 residues before the CDR3 finishes, and the germline J gene fills in the end. This chain uses TRBV6-1 with TRBJ1-2, with TRBD1 matching over 10 bases. The ends lost 4 bases at V and 5 bases at J; junction bases unmatched: 4. This CDR3 has 14 residues. From germline, CDR1 is MNHNS and CDR2 SASEGT. The part of the CDR3 DNA that was read is TGTGCCAGCAGTGTCCCGGGACAGGGGTATGGC. Amino acids: CASSVPGQGYG. The whole CDR3 reads CASSVPGQGYGYTF.

This clone was recorded many times. The CDR3 goes on 3 residues after the read ends, and that part is filled in from the germline J gene. V is TRBV27 and J is TRBJ1-2; D unclear. V was trimmed by 6 bases and J by 0 bases, leaving 11 bases between them. Looked up from germline, CDR1 is MNHEY and CDR2 is SMNVEV (reference sequence). This CDR3 spans 14 amino acids. The sequenced CDR3 bases are TGTGCCAGCAGCACCTTCAGGACTAACTATGGC. Translated, it gives CASSTFRTNYG. The whole CDR3 reads CASSTFRTNYGYTF.

Judged by abundance, this clone is medium-sized. The sequence runs out 3 residues before the end of the CDR3; the remainder is reconstructed from the germline J gene. This rearrangement joins TRBV6-1 to TRBJ2-6; possibly TRBD1 for D (6 bases). Looked up from germline, CDR1 is MNHNS and CDR2 is SASEGT. This CDR3 is 16 amino acids long. V was pared by 2 bases and J by 3 bases, with 11 bases between. CDR3 DNA, as far as it was read: TGTGCCAGCAGTGAAATACAGGGTAGTGGGGCCAACGTC. Residues: CASSEIQGSGANV. The CDR3 in its entirety is CASSEIQGSGANVLTF.

This clone was observed at least ten times. The CDR3 end is not reached by the read, which stops 3 residues before it; the germline J gene fills it in. The genes are TRBV7-9 and TRBJ2-3; D unclear. V gave up 5 bases and J gave up 4 bases, with 7 bases separating them. Germline CDR1 and CDR2: SEHNR and FQNEAQ (reference sequence). The CDR3 has 12 residues. CDR3 bases read: TGTGCCAGCAGCGCAGAAGCAGATACG. It specifies CASSAEADT. The whole CDR3 is CASSAEADTQYF. Based on the CDR3 plus reference TRBV7-9 and TRBJ2-3, the full variable domain is DTGVSQNPRHKITKRGQNVTFRCDPISEHNRLYWYRQTLGQGPEFLTYFQNEAQLEKSRLLSDRFSAERPKGSFSTLEIQRTEQGDSAMYLCASSAEADTQYFGPGTRLTVL.

With respect to this clone: The read is 3 residues too short to cover the CDR3 end, so that end is filled in from the germline J gene. The chain employs TRBV5-1 and TRBJ2-7; TRBD2 aligns across 10 bases. Losses at the gene ends were 0 bases for V and 0 bases for J; bases not matched to a gene: 9. The germline V gene encodes CDR1 SGHRS and CDR2 YFSETQ. The CDR3 is 18 residues long. CDR3: CASSLALAGGGSSYEQYF. The sequenced CDR3 bases are TGCGCCAGCAGCTTGGCTTTAGCGGGGGGTGGAAGCTCCTACGAG.